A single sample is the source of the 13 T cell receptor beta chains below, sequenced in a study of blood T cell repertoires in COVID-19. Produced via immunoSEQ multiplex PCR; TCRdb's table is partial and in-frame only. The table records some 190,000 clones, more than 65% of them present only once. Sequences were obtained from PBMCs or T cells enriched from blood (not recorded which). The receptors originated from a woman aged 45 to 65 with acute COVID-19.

The CDR3 reads CASSLEQQYYGYTF. The CDR3 DNA reads TGCGCCAGCAGCTTGGAACAGCAATACTATGGCTACACCTTC. J is TRBJ1-2 and V is TRBV5-1; no reliable D call. The V gene lost 0 bases and the J gene lost 3 bases, with 9 bases spanning the gap. CDR3 length equals 14 residues. Germline CDR1 reads SGHRS; CDR2 reads YFSETQ. The full variable domain, its missing parts supplied by reference TRBV5-1 and TRBJ1-2, is KAGVTQTPRYLIKTRGQQVTLSCSPISGHRSVSWYQQTPGQGLQFLFEYFSETQRNKGNFPGRFSGRQFSNSRSEMNVSTLELGDSALYLCASSLEQQYYGYTFGSGTRLTVV.

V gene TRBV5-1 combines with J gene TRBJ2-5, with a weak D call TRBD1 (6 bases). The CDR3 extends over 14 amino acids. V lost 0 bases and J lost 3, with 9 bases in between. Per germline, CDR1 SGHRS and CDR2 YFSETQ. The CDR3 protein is CASSLAQGKETQYF. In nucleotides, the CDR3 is TGCGCCAGCAGCTTGGCCCAGGGGAAAGAGACCCAGTACTTC.

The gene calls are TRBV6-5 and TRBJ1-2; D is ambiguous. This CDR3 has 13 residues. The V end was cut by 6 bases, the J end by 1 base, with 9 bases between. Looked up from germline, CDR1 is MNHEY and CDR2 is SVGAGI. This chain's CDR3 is CASRADDNYGYTF. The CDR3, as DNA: TGTGCCAGCAGGGCCGATGATAACTATGGCTACACCTTC.

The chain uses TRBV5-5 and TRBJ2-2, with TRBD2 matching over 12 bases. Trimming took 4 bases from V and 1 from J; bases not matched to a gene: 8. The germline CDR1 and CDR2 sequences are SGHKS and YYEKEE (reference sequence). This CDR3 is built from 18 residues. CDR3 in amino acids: CASSGGLAGTLNTGELFF. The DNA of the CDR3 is TGTGCCAGCAGCGGCGGACTAGCGGGGACCCTGAACACCGGGGAGCTGTTTTTT.

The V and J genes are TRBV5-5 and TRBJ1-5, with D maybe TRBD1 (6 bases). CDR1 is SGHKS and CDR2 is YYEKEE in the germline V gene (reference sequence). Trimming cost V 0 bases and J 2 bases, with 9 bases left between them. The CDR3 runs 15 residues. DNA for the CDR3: TGTGCCAGCAGCTTGGGGGACAACCGCAATCAGCCCCAGCATTTT. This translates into CASSLGDNRNQPQHF.

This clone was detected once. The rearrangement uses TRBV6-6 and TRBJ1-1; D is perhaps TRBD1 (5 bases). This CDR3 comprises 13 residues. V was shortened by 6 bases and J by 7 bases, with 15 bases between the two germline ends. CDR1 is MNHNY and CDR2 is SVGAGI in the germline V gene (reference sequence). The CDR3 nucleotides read TGTGCCAGCAGATTCACAGGCGCTCGTGAAGCTTTCTTT. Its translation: CASRFTGAREAFF.

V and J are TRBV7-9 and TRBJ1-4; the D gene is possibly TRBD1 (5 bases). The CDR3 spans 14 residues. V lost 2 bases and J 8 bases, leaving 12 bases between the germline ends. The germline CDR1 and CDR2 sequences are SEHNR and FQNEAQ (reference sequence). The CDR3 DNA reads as TGTGCCAGCAGCTTAAGCAGGGCGGAGGAAAAACTGTTTTTT. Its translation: CASSLSRAEEKLFF.

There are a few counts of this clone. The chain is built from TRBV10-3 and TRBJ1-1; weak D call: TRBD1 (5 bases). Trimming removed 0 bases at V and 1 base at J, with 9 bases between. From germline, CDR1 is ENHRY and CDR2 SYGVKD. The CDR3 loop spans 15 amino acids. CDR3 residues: CAISESGRGNTEAFF. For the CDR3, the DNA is TGTGCCATCAGTGAGTCGGGAAGGGGGAACACTGAAGCTTTCTTT.

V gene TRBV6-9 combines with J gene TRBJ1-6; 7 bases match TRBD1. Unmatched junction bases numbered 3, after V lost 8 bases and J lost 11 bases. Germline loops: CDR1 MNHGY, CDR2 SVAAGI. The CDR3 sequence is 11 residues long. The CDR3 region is CASEQGAPLHF. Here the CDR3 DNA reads TGTGCCAGCGAGCAGGGGGCACCCCTCCACTTT.

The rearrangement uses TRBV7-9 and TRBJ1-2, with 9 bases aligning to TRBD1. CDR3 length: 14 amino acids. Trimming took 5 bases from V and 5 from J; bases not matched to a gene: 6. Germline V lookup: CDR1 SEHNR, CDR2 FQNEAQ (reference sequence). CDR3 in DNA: TGTGCCAGCAGCCCGGCGGACAGGGGATATGGCTACACCTTC. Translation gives CASSPADRGYGYTF.

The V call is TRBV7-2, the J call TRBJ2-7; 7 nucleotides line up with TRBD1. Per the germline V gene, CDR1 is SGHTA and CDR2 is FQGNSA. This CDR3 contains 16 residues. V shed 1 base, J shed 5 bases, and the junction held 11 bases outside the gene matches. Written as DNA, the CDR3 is TGTGCCAGCAGCTTAGGAGGTGCGACAGGGCCGCACGAGCAGTACGTC. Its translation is CASSLGGATGPHEQYV.

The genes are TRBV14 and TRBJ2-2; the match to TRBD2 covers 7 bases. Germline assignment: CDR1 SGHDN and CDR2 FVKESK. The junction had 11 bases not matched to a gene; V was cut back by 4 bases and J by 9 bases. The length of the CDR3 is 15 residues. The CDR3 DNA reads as TGTGCCAGCAGCCCACTACGAATTAGCGGGCGGGAGCTGTTTTTT. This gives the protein CASSPLRISGRELFF.

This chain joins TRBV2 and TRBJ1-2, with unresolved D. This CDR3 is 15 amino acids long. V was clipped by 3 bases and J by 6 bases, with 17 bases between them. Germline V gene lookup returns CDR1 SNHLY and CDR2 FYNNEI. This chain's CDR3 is CASSDNRLATDGYTF. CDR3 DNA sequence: TGTGCCAGCAGTGACAATCGCCTGGCCACAGATGGCTACACCTTC. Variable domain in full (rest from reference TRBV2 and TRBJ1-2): EPEVTQTPSHQVTQMGQEVILRCVPISNHLYFYWYRQILGQKVEFLVSFYNNEISEKSEIFDDQFSVERPDGSNFTLKIRSTKLEDSAMYFCASSDNRLATDGYTFGSGTRLTVV.